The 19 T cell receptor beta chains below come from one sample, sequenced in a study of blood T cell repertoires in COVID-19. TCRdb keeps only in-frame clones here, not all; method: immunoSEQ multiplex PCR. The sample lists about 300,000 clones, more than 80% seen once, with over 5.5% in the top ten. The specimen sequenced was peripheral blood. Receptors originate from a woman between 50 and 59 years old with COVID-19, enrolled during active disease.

In nucleotides, the CDR3 is TGCGCCAGCAGTGACCCTCCGGGACAGGGCACTTCACCCCTCCACTTT. Its protein product is CASSDPPGQGTSPLHF. The rearrangement links TRBV10-2 to TRBJ1-6; 9 nucleotides align to TRBD1. CDR3 length: 16 residues. With 3 bases clipped from V and 9 bases from J, the junction kept 9 bases outside the gene matches. CDR1 WSHSY and CDR2 SAAADI come from the germline V gene.

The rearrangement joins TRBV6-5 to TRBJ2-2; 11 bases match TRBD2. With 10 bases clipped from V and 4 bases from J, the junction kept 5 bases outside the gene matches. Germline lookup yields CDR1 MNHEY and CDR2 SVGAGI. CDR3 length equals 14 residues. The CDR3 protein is CATLAGGLTGELFF. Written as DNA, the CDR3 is TGTGCCACTCTAGCGGGAGGACTCACCGGGGAGCTGTTTTTT.

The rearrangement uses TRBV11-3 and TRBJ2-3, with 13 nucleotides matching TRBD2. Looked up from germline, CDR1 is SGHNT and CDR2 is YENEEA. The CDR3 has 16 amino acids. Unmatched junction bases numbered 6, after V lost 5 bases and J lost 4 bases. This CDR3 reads CASSTGTSGTSDTQYF. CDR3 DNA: TGTGCCAGCAGCACCGGGACTAGCGGGACTTCAGATACGCAGTATTTT.

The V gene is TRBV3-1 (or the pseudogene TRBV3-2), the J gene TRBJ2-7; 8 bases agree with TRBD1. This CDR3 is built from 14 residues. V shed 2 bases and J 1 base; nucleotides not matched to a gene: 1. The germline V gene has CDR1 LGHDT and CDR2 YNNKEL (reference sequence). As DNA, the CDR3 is TGTGCCAGCAGCCAACGGACAGGGTCCTACGAGCAGTACTTC. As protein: CASSQRTGSYEQYF.

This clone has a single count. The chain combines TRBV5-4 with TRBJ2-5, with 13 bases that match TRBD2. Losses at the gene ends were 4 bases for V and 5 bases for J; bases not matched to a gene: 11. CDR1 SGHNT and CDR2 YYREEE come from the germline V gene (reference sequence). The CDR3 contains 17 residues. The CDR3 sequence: CASSRGLAGVGSETQYF. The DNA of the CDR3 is TGTGCCAGCAGCCGCGGACTAGCGGGAGTGGGTTCTGAGACCCAGTACTTC.

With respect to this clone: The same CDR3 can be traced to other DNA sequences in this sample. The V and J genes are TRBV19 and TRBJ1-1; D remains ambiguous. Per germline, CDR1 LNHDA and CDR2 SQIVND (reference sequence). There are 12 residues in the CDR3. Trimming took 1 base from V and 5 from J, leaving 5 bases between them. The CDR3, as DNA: TGTGCCAGTAGTATAGGGAGTACTGAAGCTTTCTTT. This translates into CASSIGSTEAFF.

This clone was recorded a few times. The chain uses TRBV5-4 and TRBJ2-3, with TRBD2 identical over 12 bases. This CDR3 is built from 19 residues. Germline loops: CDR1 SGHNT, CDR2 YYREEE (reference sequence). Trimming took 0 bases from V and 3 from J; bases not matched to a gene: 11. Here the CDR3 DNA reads TGTGCCAGCAGCTTGGAGGGGCTAGCGGGAGGGTTTTGGACAGATACGCAGTATTTT. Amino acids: CASSLEGLAGGFWTDTQYF.

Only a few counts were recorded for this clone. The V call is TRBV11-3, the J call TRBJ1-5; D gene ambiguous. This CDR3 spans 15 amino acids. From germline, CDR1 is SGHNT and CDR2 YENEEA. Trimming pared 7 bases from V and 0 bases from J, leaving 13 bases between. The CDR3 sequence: CASIYEEDSNQPQHF. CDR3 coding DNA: TGTGCCAGCATCTATGAAGAGGATAGCAATCAGCCCCAGCATTTT.

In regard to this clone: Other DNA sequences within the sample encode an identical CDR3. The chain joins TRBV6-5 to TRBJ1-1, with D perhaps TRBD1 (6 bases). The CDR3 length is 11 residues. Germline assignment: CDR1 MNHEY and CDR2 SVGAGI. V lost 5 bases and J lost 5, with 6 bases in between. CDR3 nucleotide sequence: TGTGCCAGCAGTAGGGGGACTGAAGCTTTCTTT. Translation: CASSRGTEAFF.

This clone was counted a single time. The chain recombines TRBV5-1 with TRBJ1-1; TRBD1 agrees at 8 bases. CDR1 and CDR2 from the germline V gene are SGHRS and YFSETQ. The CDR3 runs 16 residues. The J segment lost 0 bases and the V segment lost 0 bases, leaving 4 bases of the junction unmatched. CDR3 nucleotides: TGCGCCAGCAGCTTGGAGGTGGGACAGGTGAACACTGAAGCTTTCTTT. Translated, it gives CASSLEVGQVNTEAFF.

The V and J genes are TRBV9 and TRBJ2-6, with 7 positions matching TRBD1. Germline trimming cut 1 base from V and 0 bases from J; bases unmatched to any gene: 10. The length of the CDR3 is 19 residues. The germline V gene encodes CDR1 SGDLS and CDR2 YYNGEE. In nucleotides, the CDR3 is TGTGCCAGCAGCGTAATGATAGGGACAGTCTCCTCTGGGGCCAACGTCCTGACTTTC. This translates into CASSVMIGTVSSGANVLTF.

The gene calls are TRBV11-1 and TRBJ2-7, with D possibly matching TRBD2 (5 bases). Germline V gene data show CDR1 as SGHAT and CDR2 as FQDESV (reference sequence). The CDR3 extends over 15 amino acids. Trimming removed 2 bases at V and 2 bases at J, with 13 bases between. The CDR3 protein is CASSLLAQVPYEQYF. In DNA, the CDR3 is TGTGCCAGCAGCTTACTAGCCCAGGTTCCCTACGAGCAGTACTTC.

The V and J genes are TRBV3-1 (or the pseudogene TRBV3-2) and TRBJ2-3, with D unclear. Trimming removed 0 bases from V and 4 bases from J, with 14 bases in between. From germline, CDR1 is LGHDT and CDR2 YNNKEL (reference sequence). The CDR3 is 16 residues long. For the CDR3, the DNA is TGTGCCAGCAGCCAAGACAACGAGTATCTGGCAGATACGCAGTATTTT. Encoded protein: CASSQDNEYLADTQYF.

The CDR3 bases are TGTGCCAGCAGCTCGACAGTAGGCGGCTACACCTTC. Its protein product is CASSSTVGGYTF. This sequence joins TRBV11-2 and TRBJ1-2, with a possible D match to TRBD1 (5 bases). This CDR3 region has 12 residues. V was shortened by 4 bases and J by 8 bases, with 11 bases between the two germline ends. Germline V lookup: CDR1 SGHAT, CDR2 FQNNGV.

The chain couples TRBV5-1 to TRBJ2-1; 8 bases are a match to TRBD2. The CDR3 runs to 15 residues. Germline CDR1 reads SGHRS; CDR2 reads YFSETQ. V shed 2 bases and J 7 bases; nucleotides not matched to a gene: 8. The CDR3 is CASSLGLAGRNEQFF. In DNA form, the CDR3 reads TGCGCCAGCAGCTTAGGGCTAGCGGGTCGGAATGAGCAGTTCTTC.

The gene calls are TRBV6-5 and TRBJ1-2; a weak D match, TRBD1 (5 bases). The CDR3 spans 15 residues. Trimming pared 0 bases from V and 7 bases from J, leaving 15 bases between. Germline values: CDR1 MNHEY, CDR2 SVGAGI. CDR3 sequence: CASSYSNPGRGGYTF. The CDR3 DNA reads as TGTGCCAGCAGTTACTCGAATCCGGGGAGGGGTGGCTACACCTTC.

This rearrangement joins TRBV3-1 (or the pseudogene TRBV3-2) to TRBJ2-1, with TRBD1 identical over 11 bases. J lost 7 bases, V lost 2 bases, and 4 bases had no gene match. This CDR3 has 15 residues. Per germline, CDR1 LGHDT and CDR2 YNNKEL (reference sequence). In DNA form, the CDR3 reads TGTGCCAGCAGCCAACCGGGACAGGGGGAGAATGAGCAGTTCTTC. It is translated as CASSQPGQGENEQFF.

CDR3 protein: CASSPSAYGYTF. As DNA, the CDR3 is TGTGCCAGCAGTCCCAGTGCCTATGGCTACACCTTC. The chain recombines TRBV28 with TRBJ1-2; D is ambiguous. CDR3 length: 12 amino acids. V was pared by 5 bases and J by 4 bases, with 8 bases between. CDR1 and CDR2 from the germline V gene are MDHEN and SYDVKM.

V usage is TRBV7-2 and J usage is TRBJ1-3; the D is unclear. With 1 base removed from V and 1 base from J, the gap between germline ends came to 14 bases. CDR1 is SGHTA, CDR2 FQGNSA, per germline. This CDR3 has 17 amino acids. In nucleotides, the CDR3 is TGTGCCAGCAGCTTAGGTGGAGGCCCCTTGTCTGGAAACACCATATATTTT. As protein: CASSLGGGPLSGNTIYF.